The 29 T cell receptor beta chains in this list originate from one sample, sequenced in a study of blood T cell repertoires in COVID-19. Generated by immunoSEQ multiplex PCR, the TCRdb table keeps only in-frame clones and is missing some. The sample records tens of thousands of clones, 75% to 80% being singletons. Sequencing was done on a sample of peripheral blood. These TCRs come from an elderly woman with acute or convalescent COVID-19.

The rearrangement joins TRBV19 to TRBJ1-1; D remains ambiguous. The V end was cut by 10 bases, the J end by 4 bases, with 16 bases between. There are 13 residues in the CDR3. The germline V gene encodes CDR1 LNHDA and CDR2 SQIVND (reference sequence). The CDR3 DNA reads as TGTGCCACCATGGCGCAGGAACGCACTGAAGCTTTCTTT. Its translation is CATMAQERTEAFF.

V usage is TRBV19 and J usage is TRBJ2-2, with 7 bases lining up with TRBD2. Losses at the gene ends were 6 bases for V and 4 bases for J; bases not matched to a gene: 5. This CDR3 is 14 amino acids long. Germline V gene lookup returns CDR1 LNHDA and CDR2 SQIVND (reference sequence). The CDR3 reads CASSDGGSTGELFF. CDR3 bases: TGTGCCAGTAGCGACGGGGGGAGCACCGGGGAGCTGTTTTTT.

V usage is TRBV9 and J usage is TRBJ2-3; D is ambiguous. The CDR3 covers 14 residues. V was cut by 1 base and J by 2 bases, with 8 bases left in between. Looked up from germline, CDR1 is SGDLS and CDR2 is YYNGEE. The CDR3 DNA follows: TGTGCCAGCAGCGTACAAGAGCCCACAGATACGCAGTATTTT. Translated, it gives CASSVQEPTDTQYF.

The rearrangement joins TRBV7-9 to TRBJ1-6; 9 nucleotides line up with TRBD1. This CDR3 comprises 16 residues. V trimming: 2 bases; J trimming: 9 bases; junction bases outside the gene matches: 8. Germline CDR1 is SEHNR and CDR2 is FQNEAQ (reference sequence). This CDR3 reads CASSLPGTGISSPLHF. The CDR3 bases are TGTGCCAGCAGCTTACCCGGGACAGGGATTTCTTCACCCCTCCACTTT.

The rearrangement links TRBV2 to TRBJ1-6, with 7 bases lining up with TRBD1. The V and J ends lost 6 bases and 10 bases, in that order; junction bases with no gene match: 9. The germline CDR1 and CDR2 sequences are SNHLY and FYNNEI. The CDR3 runs 14 residues. The CDR3 nucleotides are TGTGCCAGCAGCCTGACAGGGACGAGGTCACCCCTCCACTTT. This codes for CASSLTGTRSPLHF.

The chain joins TRBV28 to TRBJ1-2; 9 bases are shared with TRBD1. The CDR3 loop spans 17 amino acids. The V segment lost 6 bases and the J segment 4 bases; nucleotides outside the gene matches: 15. The germline gives CDR1 MDHEN, CDR2 SYDVKM. As DNA, the CDR3 is TGTGCCAGCAGCCGAACAGGGGGCGACGTTCTTTCCTATGGCTACACCTTC. Protein product: CASSRTGGDVLSYGYTF.

The rearrangement links TRBV7-3 to TRBJ1-1; no reliable D call. CDR1 is SGHTA and CDR2 is FQGTGA in the germline V gene. The V and J ends lost 5 bases and 1 base respectively, with 8 bases between them. CDR3 length: 13 residues. CDR3 DNA: TGTGCCAGCAGCCAGTCCCCGAACACTGAAGCTTTCTTT. It encodes CASSQSPNTEAFF.

V gene TRBV28 combines with J gene TRBJ1-2; the D gene is possibly TRBD1 (6 bases). This CDR3 is 13 amino acids long. Looked up from germline, CDR1 is MDHEN and CDR2 is SYDVKM. Trimming removed 4 bases at V and 8 bases at J, with 14 bases between. In nucleotides, the CDR3 is TGTGCCAGCAGTTCAGGACAGACTCAAGGCTACACCTTC. Translated: CASSSGQTQGYTF.

CDR3 in DNA: TGTGCCAGCAGCCCCATGAGACACCTTGAAGCTTTCTTT. The encoded protein is CASSPMRHLEAFF. This chain links TRBV14 with TRBJ1-1; no clear D. The V end was cut by 4 bases, the J end by 7 bases, with 13 bases between. CDR3 length: 13 amino acids. The germline V gene has CDR1 SGHDN and CDR2 FVKESK.

The J gene is TRBJ2-1, the V gene TRBV11-2, with 7 bases lining up with TRBD2. Germline loops: CDR1 SGHAT, CDR2 FQNNGV. The CDR3 covers 14 residues. J was trimmed by 8 bases and V by 2 bases; bases with no gene match: 6. CDR3 nucleotides: TGTGCCAGCAGCTTACTAATTGGGGGGGATGAGCAGTTCTTC. This gives the protein CASSLLIGGDEQFF. The full variable domain, with the rest looked up from reference TRBV11-2 and TRBJ2-1, is EAGVAQSPRYKIIEKRQSVAFWCNPISGHATLYWYQQILGQGPKLLIQFQNNGVVDDSQLPKDRFSAERLKGVDSTLKIQPAKLEDSAVYLCASSLLIGGDEQFFGPGTRLTVL.

V and J are TRBV18 and TRBJ2-7, with D uncertain. Germline V gene data show CDR1 as KGHSH and CDR2 as LQKENI. Between the trimmed V and J ends, which lost 1 base and 0 bases, there was a span of 7 bases. This CDR3 region has 14 residues. DNA of the CDR3: TGTGCCAGCTCACCACTAGACAACTCCTACGAGCAGTACTTC. It is translated as CASSPLDNSYEQYF.

The genes are TRBV6-4 and TRBJ1-1, with D possibly matching TRBD1 (5 bases). The CDR3 spans 14 residues. Germline-derived CDR1 and CDR2 are MRHNA and SNTAGT. The V end lost 5 bases, the J end lost 1 base, and 11 bases lay between the germline ends. DNA of the CDR3: TGTGCCAGCAGTTCTGACAGATCGAACACTGAAGCTTTCTTT. Protein product: CASSSDRSNTEAFF.

The chain employs TRBV5-3 and TRBJ1-4; tentatively, D is TRBD1 (5 bases). TRBV5-3 belongs to the ORF category, with a function that is uncertain. V dropped 0 bases and J dropped 8 bases, with 14 bases sitting between them. The CDR3 has 15 amino acids. The CDR3 region is CARSLVGGTREKLFF. As DNA, the CDR3 is TGTGCCAGAAGCTTGGTGGGGGGTACTCGGGAAAAACTGTTTTTT.

The chain combines TRBV5-1 with TRBJ1-1, with 7 bases identical to TRBD1. V was pared by 0 bases and J by 3 bases, with 8 bases of the junction left unmatched. The CDR3 totals 16 residues. The germline V gene has CDR1 SGHRS and CDR2 YFSETQ. The CDR3 sequence is CASSLGGGRTYTEAFF. DNA of the CDR3: TGCGCCAGCAGCTTGGGAGGGGGCAGAACCTACACTGAAGCTTTCTTT. The whole variable domain, remainder taken from reference TRBV5-1 and TRBJ1-1, is KAGVTQTPRYLIKTRGQQVTLSCSPISGHRSVSWYQQTPGQGLQFLFEYFSETQRNKGNFPGRFSGRQFSNSRSEMNVSTLELGDSALYLCASSLGGGRTYTEAFFGQGTRLTVV.

The J gene is TRBJ2-7, the V gene TRBV5-1; 7 bases match TRBD1. CDR1 is SGHRS, CDR2 YFSETQ, per germline. The V and J ends lost 2 bases and 2 bases, in that order; junction bases with no gene match: 4. This CDR3 comprises 14 residues. The CDR3 nucleotides read TGCGCCAGCAGCTTTACCACAGGGGCCTACGAGCAGTACTTC. Amino acids: CASSFTTGAYEQYF.

This chain connects TRBV18 to TRBJ2-1; 11 nucleotides line up with TRBD1. Germline CDR1 reads KGHSH; CDR2 reads LQKENI. Trimming at V came to 6 bases and at J to 8 bases, leaving 9 bases not matched to a gene. The CDR3 consists of 15 residues. The CDR3 DNA reads TGTGCCAGCTCTCGGACAGGGGGCTTCGGGTATGAGCAGTTCTTC. It yields the protein CASSRTGGFGYEQFF.

There are a few counts of this clone. The rearrangement uses TRBV13 and TRBJ2-3; 8 bases map to TRBD2. Trimming cost V 5 bases and J 0 bases; bases outside gene matches: 4. This CDR3 spans 15 amino acids. Looked up from germline, CDR1 is PRHDT and CDR2 is FYEKMQ (reference sequence). The CDR3 here is CASSPLAGSTDTQYF. The CDR3 DNA follows: TGTGCCAGCAGCCCATTAGCGGGAAGCACAGATACGCAGTATTTT.

The rearrangement joins TRBV14 to TRBJ1-4, with 7 bases fitting TRBD1. The CDR3 has 17 residues. Germline trimming cut 2 bases from V and 0 bases from J; bases unmatched to any gene: 6. Germline-derived CDR1 and CDR2 are SGHDN and FVKESK. Here the CDR3 DNA reads TGTGCCAGCAGCCAACTGACAGGGTTTGCAACTAATGAAAAACTGTTTTTT. Translated, it gives CASSQLTGFATNEKLFF.

J is TRBJ2-5 and V is TRBV18; possibly TRBD1 for D (5 bases). CDR1 and CDR2 from the germline V gene are KGHSH and LQKENI. Between the trimmed V and J ends, which lost 1 base and 5 bases, there was a span of 17 bases. The CDR3 consists of 16 residues. The CDR3 DNA is TGTGCCAGCTCACCACTAGCAGGGCCCAAAGTGGAGACCCAGTACTTC. It yields the protein CASSPLAGPKVETQYF.

V is TRBV19 and J is TRBJ1-5, with TRBD1 matching over 8 bases. CDR1 is LNHDA, CDR2 SQIVND, per germline (reference sequence). CDR3 length: 15 amino acids. V gave up 6 bases and J gave up 7 bases; unmatched junction bases: 11. CDR3 coding DNA: TGTGCCAGTAGATTGGGTGCAGGGGACAGGCAGCCCCAGCATTTT. Its translation: CASRLGAGDRQPQHF.

This clone was detected once. The chain has TRBV5-8 and TRBJ1-4; D not resolved. The CDR3 runs to 16 residues. CDR1 and CDR2 from the germline V gene are SGHTS and YDEGEE. The V end was cut by 0 bases, the J end by 0 bases, with 9 bases between. The DNA of the CDR3 is TGTGCCAGCAGCTTGGGGAGAATTTCAACTAATGAAAAACTGTTTTTT. Amino acids: CASSLGRISTNEKLFF.

The chain uses TRBV15 and TRBJ2-7; 13 nucleotides line up with TRBD2. This CDR3 is 15 amino acids long. The germline CDR1 and CDR2 sequences are LNHNV and YYDKDF (reference sequence). The trim removed 4 bases at V and 2 bases at J, leaving 2 bases unmatched. Written as DNA, the CDR3 is TGTGCCACCAGCAACGGACTAGCGGGGGCCTACGAGCAGTACTTC. Its protein is CATSNGLAGAYEQYF.

This sequence joins TRBV7-2 and TRBJ1-4; 9 bases line up with TRBD1. The trim removed 3 bases at V and 7 bases at J, leaving 6 bases unmatched. The CDR3 has 15 amino acids. Germline assignment: CDR1 SGHTA and CDR2 FQGNSA. The CDR3 loop is CASSLTGTGSEKLFF. CDR3 sequence (DNA): TGTGCCAGCAGCTTGACCGGGACAGGGTCTGAAAAACTGTTTTTT.

The rearrangement links TRBV5-1 to TRBJ2-3; D may be TRBD1 (5 bases). CDR1 SGHRS and CDR2 YFSETQ come from the germline V gene. There are 13 residues in the CDR3. Between the trimmed V and J ends, which lost 6 bases and 5 bases, there was a span of 13 bases. The CDR3 DNA reads TGCGCCAGCAACCTGGTAGGGGAAGATACGCAGTATTTT. Its protein product is CASNLVGEDTQYF.

The rearrangement joins TRBV9 to TRBJ1-2; D is perhaps TRBD1 (5 bases). The CDR3 consists of 12 residues. Looked up from germline, CDR1 is SGDLS and CDR2 is YYNGEE. Between the trimmed V and J ends, which lost 4 bases and 4 bases, there was a span of 8 bases. CDR3 DNA sequence: TGTGCCAGCAGCAGAGACAGCTATGGCTACACCTTC. Its protein product is CASSRDSYGYTF.

The genes are TRBV6-1 and TRBJ2-3, with 8 bases that match TRBD1. There are 16 residues in the CDR3. Germline V gene lookup returns CDR1 MNHNS and CDR2 SASEGT. The J segment lost 2 bases and the V segment lost 1 base, leaving 5 bases of the junction unmatched. The CDR3: CASSEVGTGFTDTQYF. CDR3 coding DNA: TGTGCCAGCAGTGAAGTGGGGACAGGCTTCACAGATACGCAGTATTTT.

This chain links TRBV29-1 with TRBJ2-3; 14 bases are shared with TRBD2. Per the germline V gene, CDR1 is SQVTM and CDR2 is ANQGSEA. The CDR3 extends over 15 amino acids. The J segment lost 4 bases and the V segment lost 8 bases, leaving 8 bases of the junction unmatched. The CDR3 DNA sequence: TGCAGCACCCGATCGGGACTAGCGGGAGCAGATACGCAGTATTTT. Its protein is CSTRSGLAGADTQYF.

This chain links TRBV18 with TRBJ2-7; D is unclear. The CDR3 loop spans 15 amino acids. V shed 6 bases and J shed 5 bases, with 20 bases lying between them. Germline loops: CDR1 KGHSH, CDR2 LQKENI. The CDR3 sequence: CASSSLGPPRHEQYF. The CDR3 region has the DNA TGTGCCAGCTCTTCATTGGGCCCACCACGTCACGAGCAGTACTTC.

This clone was counted a few times. The chain employs TRBV2 and TRBJ2-2, with TRBD1 as a possible D gene (6 bases). CDR1 is SNHLY, CDR2 FYNNEI, per germline. V lost 7 bases and J 3 bases, leaving 21 bases between the germline ends. This CDR3 is 17 amino acids long. Here the CDR3 reads CASTLPWDNRHTGELFF. The DNA for the CDR3 is TGTGCCAGCACCCTACCTTGGGACAATAGGCACACCGGGGAGCTGTTTTTT.